These T cell receptor beta chains were read from a single sample in a study of blood T cell repertoires in COVID-19. Sequenced by immunoSEQ multiplex PCR; TCRdb stores in-frame clones only, minus some. This sample carries about 51,000 clones, 85% to 90% of them seen once, and the ten largest clones take about 4%. The source material was peripheral blood. Receptors were obtained from an elderly man with active COVID-19. Each CDR3 is given without its conserved first and last residue.

J | V | CDR3
TRBJ2-3 | TRBV9 | ASSASGSNTDTQY
TRBJ1-6 | TRBV28 | ASSLGGRVNSPLH
TRBJ1-2 | TRBV6-5 | ASTNSPGIYGYT
TRBJ1-3 | TRBV30 | AWSVPRQSNGNTIY
TRBJ2-7 | TRBV7-2 | ASSLGGAFREQY
TRBJ2-7 | TRBV19 | ASSTARTSGTSHYEQY
TRBJ1-5 | TRBV3-1/TRBV3-2 | ASSPLGQPQH
TRBJ1-1 | TRBV18 | ASSPSGTGDTEAF
TRBJ2-1 | TRBV6-5 | ASSWGLAGGPGEQF
TRBJ2-7 | TRBV6-2/TRBV6-3 | ASSYRLAGHEQY
TRBJ2-3 | TRBV3-1/TRBV3-2 | ASRASVADTQY
TRBJ1-1 | TRBV21-1 | ASSARGTVGTEAF
TRBJ2-5 | TRBV11-2 | ASSSGQGSQETQY
TRBJ2-1 | TRBV11-2 | ASSAGTSEQF
TRBJ2-7 | TRBV19 | ASSIGQEYEQY
TRBJ2-1 | TRBV7-2 | ASSSDGLAEANEQF
TRBJ1-5 | TRBV10-1 | ASSDPTGPQH
TRBJ2-5 | TRBV30 | AWSVSETQY
TRBJ2-1 | TRBV21-1 | ASSLPRTSGRAVDEQF